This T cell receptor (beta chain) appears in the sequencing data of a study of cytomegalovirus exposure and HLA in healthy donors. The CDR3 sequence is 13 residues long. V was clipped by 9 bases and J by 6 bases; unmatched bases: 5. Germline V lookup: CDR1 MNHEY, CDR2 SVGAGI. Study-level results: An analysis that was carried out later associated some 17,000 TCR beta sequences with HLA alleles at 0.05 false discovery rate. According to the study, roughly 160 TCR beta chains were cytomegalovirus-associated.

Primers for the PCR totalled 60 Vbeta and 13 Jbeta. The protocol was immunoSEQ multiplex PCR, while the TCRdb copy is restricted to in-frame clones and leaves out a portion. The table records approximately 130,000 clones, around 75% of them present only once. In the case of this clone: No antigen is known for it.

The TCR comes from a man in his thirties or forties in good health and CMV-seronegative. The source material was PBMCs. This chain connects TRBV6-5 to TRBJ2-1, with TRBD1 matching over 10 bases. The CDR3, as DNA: TGTGCCAGTAAGGGGGACAGGGGCAATGAGCAGTTCTTC. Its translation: CASKGDRGNEQFF.